This T cell receptor (beta chain) was captured by sequencing in a study of OX40 agonist ivuxolimab in advanced cancers. Study as a whole: Earlier treatment with anti-PD-1, anti-PD-L1 or anti-CTLA-4 was permitted, and roughly 42% had received some. Partial responses occurred in three patients (one hepatocellular carcinoma, two cutaneous melanoma).

In regard to this clone: What it binds is not known.

Assay used: immunoSEQ multiplex PCR; TCRdb lists only in-frame clones, some missing. The sample includes 68,000 or so clones, 70% to 85% of them seen just once. Baseline, cycle 4 day 1, and cycle 7 day 1 were the blood sampling points. CDR3 size: 15 residues. CDR1 and CDR2 from the germline V gene are MNHNY and SVGAGI (reference sequence). V was clipped by 2 bases and J by 6 bases, with 13 bases between them. Whole-study results and caveats: Expanded clones belonging to CD8+ T cells outnumbered, on average, those of CD4+.

The chain links TRBV6-6 to TRBJ2-2; D is possibly TRBD2 (5 bases). The clonotype originates from an adult with an advanced solid tumor such as melanoma, head and neck, liver or kidney cancer. Here the sequenced sample was CD4+ or CD8+ T cells sorted from blood, taken in a trial of the OX40 agonist ivuxolimab. CDR3 nucleotides: TGTGCCAGCAGTTACGCGGCGGCGGGCGCCGGGGAGCTGTTTTTT. Protein product: CASSYAAAGAGELFF.